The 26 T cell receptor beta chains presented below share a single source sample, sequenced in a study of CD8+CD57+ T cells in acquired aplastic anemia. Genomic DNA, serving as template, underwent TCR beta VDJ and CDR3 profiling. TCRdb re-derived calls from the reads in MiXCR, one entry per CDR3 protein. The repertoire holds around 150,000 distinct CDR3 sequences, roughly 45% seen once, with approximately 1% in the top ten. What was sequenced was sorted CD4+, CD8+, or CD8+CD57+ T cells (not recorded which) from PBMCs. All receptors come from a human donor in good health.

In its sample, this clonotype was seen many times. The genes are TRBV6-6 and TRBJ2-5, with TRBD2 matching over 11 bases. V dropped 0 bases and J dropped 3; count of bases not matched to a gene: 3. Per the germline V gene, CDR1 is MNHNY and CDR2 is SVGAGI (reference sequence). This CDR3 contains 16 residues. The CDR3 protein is CASSYSIAGGEETQYF. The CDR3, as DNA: TGTGCCAGCAGTTACTCGATAGCGGGAGGGGAAGAGACCCAGTACTTC.

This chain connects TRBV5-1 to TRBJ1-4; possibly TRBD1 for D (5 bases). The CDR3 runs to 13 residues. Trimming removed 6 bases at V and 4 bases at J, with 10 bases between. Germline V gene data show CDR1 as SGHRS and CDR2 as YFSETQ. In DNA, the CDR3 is TGCGCCAGCACCTGGCAGGGTAATGAAAAACTGTTTTTT. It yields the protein CASTWQGNEKLFF.

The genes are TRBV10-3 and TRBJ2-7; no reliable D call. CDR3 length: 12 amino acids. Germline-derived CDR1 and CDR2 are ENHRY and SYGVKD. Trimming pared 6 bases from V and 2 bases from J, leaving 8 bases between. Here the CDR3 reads CAISDGTYEQYF. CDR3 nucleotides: TGTGCCATCAGCGACGGTACCTACGAGCAGTACTTC.

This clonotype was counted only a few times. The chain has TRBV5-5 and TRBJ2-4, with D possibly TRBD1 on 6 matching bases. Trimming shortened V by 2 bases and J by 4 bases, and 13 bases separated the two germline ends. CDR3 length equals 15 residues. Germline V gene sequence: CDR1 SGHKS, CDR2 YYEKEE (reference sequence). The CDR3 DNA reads TGTGCCAGCAGCTTCACCCGACAGGCGAAAAACATTCAGTACTTC. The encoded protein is CASSFTRQAKNIQYF.

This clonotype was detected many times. CDR3 residues: CASSPLNDRGKETQYF. The CDR3 bases are TGTGCCAGCAGTCCTCTGAACGACAGGGGGAAAGAGACCCAGTACTTC. The chain recombines TRBV12-3 or TRBV12-4 with TRBJ2-5, with TRBD1 matching over 9 bases. V shed 5 bases and J 3 bases; nucleotides not matched to a gene: 10. This CDR3 region has 16 residues.

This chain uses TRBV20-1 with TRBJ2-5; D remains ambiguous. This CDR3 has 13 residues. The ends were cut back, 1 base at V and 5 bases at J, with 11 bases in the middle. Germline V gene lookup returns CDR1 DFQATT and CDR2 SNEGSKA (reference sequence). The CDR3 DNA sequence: TGCAGTGCTAGAGTGACTGGGCGGGAGACCCAGTACTTC. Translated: CSARVTGRETQYF.

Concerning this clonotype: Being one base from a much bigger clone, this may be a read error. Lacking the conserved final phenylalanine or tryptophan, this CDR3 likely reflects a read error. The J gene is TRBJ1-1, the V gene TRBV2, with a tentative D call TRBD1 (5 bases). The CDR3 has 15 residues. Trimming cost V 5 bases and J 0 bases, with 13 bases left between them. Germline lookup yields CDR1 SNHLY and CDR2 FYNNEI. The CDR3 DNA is TGTGCCAGCAGTTTCGGCGGGGCATTGAACACTGAAGCTTTCCTT. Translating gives CASSFGGALNTEAFL.

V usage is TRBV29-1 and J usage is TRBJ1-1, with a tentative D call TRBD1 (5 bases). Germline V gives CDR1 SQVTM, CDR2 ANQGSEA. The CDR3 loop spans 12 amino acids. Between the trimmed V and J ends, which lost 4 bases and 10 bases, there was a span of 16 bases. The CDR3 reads CSVADQTGGAFF. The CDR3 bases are TGCAGCGTTGCCGACCAAACCGGGGGAGCTTTCTTT.

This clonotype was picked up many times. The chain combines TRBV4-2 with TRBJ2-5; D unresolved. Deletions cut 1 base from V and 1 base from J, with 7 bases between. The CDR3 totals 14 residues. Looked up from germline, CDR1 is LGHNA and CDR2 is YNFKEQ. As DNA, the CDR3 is TGTGCCAGCAGCCAAGTCGGAGTCCAAGAGACCCAGTACTTC. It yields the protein CASSQVGVQETQYF.

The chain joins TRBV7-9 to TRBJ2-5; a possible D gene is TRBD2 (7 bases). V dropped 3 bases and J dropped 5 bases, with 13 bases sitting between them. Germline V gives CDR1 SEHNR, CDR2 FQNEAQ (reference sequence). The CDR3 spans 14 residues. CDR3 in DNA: TGTGCCAGCAGCTTTGGGGGGGGCGGGGAGACCCAGTACTTC. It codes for CASSFGGGGETQYF.

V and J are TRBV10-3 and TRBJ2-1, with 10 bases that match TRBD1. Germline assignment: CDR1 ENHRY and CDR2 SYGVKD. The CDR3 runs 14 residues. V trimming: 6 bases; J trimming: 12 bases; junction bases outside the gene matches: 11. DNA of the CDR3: TGTGCCATCAGGGCCCCGGGACAGGGGACGGGGCAGTTCTTC. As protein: CAIRAPGQGTGQFF.

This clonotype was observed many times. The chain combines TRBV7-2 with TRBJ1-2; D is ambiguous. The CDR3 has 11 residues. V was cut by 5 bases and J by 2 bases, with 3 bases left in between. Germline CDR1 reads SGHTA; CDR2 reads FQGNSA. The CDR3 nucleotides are TGTGCCAGCAGCCAAAACTATGGCTACACCTTC. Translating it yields CASSQNYGYTF.

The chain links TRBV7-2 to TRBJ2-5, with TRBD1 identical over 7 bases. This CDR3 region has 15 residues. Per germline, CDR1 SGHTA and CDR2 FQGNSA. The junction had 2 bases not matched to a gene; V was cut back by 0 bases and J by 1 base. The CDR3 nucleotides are TGTGCCAGCAGCTTAGCGGGACAGCGCCAAGAGACCCAGTACTTC. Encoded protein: CASSLAGQRQETQYF.

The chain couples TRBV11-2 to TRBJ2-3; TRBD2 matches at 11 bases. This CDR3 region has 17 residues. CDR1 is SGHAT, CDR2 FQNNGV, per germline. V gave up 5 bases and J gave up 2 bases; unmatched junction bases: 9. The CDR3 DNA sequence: TGTGCCAGCAGCGGTGGGGGGACTAGCGGCTACACAGATACGCAGTATTTT. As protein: CASSGGGTSGYTDTQYF.

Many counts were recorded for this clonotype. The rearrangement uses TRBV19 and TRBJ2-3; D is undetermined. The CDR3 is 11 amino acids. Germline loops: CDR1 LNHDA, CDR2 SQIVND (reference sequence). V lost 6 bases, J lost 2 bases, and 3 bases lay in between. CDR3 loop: CASRITDTQYF. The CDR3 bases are TGTGCCAGTAGGATCACAGATACGCAGTATTTT. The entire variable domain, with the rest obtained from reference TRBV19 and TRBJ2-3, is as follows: DGGITQSPKYLFRKEGQNVTLSCEQNLNHDAMYWYRQDPGQGLRLIYYSQIVNDFQKGDIAEGYSVSREKKESFPLTVTSAQKNPTAFYLCASRITDTQYFGPGTRLTVL.

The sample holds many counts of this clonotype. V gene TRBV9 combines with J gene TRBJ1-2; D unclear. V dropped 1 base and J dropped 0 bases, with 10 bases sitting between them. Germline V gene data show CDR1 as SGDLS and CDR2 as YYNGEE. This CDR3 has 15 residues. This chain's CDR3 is CASSVNRGANYGYTF. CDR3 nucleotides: TGTGCCAGCAGCGTAAATCGGGGAGCTAACTATGGCTACACCTTC.

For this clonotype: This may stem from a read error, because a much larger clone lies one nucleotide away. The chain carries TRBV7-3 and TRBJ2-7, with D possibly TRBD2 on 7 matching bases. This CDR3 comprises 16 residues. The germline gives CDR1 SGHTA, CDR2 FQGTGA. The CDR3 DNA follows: TGTGCCGGCAGCTTAGGGGGGGCTCACGGGACCTACGAGCAGTACTTC. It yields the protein CAGSLGGAHGTYEQYF. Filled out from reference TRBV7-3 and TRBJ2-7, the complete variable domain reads GAGVSQTPSNKVTEKGKYVELRCDPISGHTALYWYRQSLGQGPEFLIYFQGTGAADDSGLPNDRFFAVRPEGSVSTLKIQRTERGDSAVYLCAGSLGGAHGTYEQYFGPGTRLTVT.

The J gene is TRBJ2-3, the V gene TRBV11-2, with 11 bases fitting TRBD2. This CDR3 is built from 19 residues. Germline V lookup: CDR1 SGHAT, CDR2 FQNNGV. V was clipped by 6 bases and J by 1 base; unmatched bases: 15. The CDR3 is CASRKIGASGRTRTDTQYF. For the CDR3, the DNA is TGTGCCAGCAGAAAGATCGGGGCTAGCGGGAGGACCCGCACAGATACGCAGTATTTT. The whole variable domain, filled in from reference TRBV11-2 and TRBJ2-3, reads EAGVAQSPRYKIIEKRQSVAFWCNPISGHATLYWYQQILGQGPKLLIQFQNNGVVDDSQLPKDRFSAERLKGVDSTLKIQPAKLEDSAVYLCASRKIGASGRTRTDTQYFGPGTRLTVL.

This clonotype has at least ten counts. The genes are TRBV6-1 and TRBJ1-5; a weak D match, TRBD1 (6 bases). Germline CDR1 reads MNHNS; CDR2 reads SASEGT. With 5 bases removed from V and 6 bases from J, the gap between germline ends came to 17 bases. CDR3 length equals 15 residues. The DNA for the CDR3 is TGTGCCAGCAGTACATCATACGGGACAAGTCAGCCCCAGCATTTT. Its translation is CASSTSYGTSQPQHF.

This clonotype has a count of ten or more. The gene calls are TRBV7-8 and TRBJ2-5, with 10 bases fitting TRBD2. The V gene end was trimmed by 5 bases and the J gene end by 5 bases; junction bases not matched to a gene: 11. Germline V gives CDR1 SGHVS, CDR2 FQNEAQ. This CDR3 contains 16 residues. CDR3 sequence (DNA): TGTGCCAGCAGCCCAACCAGCGGGGGGGCCGGCGAGACCCAGTACTTC. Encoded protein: CASSPTSGGAGETQYF.

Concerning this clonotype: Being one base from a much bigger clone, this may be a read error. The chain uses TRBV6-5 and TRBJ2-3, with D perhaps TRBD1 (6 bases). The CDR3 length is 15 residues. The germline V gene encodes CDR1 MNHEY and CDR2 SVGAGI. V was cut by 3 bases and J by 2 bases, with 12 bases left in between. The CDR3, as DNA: TGTGCCAGCAGTTATCCGAGGGGGATCACAGATACGCAGTATTTT. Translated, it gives CASSYPRGITDTQYF.

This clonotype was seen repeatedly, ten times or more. The CDR3 sequence is CASSYARGVNEKLFF. CDR3 nucleotide sequence: TGTGCCAGCAGTTACGCCCGGGGAGTAAATGAAAAACTGTTTTTT. The chain carries TRBV6-5 and TRBJ1-4; D gene unclear. The ends were cut back, 2 bases at V and 5 bases at J, with 12 bases in the middle. Germline CDR1 reads MNHEY; CDR2 reads SVGAGI. This CDR3 is built from 15 residues.

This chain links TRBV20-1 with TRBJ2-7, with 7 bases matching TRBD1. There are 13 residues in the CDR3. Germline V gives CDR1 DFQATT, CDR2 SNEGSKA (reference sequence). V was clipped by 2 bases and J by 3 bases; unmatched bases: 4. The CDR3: CSARNRGNYEQYF. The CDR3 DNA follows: TGCAGTGCTAGAAACAGGGGAAACTACGAGCAGTACTTC.

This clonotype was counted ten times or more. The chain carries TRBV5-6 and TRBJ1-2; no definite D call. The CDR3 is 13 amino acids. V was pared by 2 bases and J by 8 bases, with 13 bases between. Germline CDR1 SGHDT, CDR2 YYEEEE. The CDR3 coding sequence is TGTGCCAGCAGCTTAATACCAAACCCAGGCTACACCTTC. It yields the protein CASSLIPNPGYTF. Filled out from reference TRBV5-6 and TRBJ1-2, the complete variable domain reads DAGVTQSPTHLIKTRGQQVTLRCSPKSGHDTVSWYQQALGQGPQFIFQYYEEEERQRGNFPDRFSGHQFPNYSSELNVNALLLGDSALYLCASSLIPNPGYTFGSGTRLTVV.

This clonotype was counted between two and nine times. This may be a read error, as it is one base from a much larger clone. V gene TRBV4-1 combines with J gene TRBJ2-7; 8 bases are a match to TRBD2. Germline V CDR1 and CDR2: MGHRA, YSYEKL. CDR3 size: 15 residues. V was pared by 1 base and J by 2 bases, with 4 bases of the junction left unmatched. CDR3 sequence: CASSQGTSRAYEQYF. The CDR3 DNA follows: TGCGCCAGCAGCCAAGGGACTAGCAGAGCCTACGAGCAGTACTTC.

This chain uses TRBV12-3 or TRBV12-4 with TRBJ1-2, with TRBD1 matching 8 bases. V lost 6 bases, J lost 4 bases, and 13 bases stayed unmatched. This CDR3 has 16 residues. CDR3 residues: CASSQPTGERAYGYTF. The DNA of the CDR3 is TGTGCCAGCAGCCAGCCGACAGGGGAAAGGGCCTATGGCTACACCTTC.